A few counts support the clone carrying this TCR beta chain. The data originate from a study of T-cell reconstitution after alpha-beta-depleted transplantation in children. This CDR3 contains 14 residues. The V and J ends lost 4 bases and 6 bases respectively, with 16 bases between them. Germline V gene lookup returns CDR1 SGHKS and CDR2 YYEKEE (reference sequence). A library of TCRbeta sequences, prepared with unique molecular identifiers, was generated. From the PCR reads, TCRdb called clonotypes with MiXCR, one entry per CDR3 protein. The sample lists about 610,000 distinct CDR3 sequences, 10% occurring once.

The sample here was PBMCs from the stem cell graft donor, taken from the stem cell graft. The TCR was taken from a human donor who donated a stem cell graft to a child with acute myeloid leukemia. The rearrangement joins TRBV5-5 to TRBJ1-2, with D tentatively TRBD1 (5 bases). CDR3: CASSQGPDAHGYTF. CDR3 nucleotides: TGTGCCAGCAGCCAGGGCCCGGACGCCCATGGCTACACCTTC. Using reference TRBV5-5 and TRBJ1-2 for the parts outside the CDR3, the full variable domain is DAGVTQSPTHLIKTRGQQVTLRCSPISGHKSVSWYQQVLGQGPQFIFQYYEKEERGRGNFPDRFSARQFPNYSSELNVNALLLGDSALYLCASSQGPDAHGYTFGSGTRLTVV.